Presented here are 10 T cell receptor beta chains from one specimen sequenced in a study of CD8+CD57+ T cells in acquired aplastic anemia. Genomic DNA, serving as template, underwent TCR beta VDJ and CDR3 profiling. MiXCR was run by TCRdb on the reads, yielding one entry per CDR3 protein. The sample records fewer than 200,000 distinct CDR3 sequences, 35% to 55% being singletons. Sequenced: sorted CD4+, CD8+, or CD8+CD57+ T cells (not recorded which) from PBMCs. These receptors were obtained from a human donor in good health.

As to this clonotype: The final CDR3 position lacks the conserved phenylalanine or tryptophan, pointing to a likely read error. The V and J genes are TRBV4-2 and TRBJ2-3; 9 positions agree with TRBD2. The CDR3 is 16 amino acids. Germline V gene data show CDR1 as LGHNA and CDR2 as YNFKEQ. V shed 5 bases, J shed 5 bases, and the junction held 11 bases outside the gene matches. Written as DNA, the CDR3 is TGTGCCAGCAGCACCTTTTTAGCGGGAGTCATAGATACGCAGTATTCT. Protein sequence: CASSTFLAGVIDTQYS.

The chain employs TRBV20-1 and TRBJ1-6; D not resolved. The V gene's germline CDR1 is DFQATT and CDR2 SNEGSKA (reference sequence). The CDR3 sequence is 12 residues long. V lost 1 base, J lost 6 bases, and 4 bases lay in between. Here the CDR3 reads CSARGPNSPLHF. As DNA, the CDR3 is TGCAGTGCTAGAGGGCCTAATTCACCCCTCCACTTT.

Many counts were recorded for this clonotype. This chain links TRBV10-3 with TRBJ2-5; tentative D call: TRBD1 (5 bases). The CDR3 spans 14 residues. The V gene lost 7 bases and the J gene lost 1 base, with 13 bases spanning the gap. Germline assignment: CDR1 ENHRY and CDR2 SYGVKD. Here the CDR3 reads CAITKDSSQETQYF. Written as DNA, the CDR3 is TGTGCCATCACTAAAGACAGCTCCCAAGAGACCCAGTACTTC.

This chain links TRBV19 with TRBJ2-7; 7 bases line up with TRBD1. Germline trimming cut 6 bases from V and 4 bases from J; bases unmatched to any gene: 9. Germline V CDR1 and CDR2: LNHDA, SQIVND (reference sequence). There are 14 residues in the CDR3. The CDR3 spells CASSLGTVGYEQYF. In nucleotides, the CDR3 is TGTGCCAGTAGCCTGGGGACAGTCGGGTACGAGCAGTACTTC.

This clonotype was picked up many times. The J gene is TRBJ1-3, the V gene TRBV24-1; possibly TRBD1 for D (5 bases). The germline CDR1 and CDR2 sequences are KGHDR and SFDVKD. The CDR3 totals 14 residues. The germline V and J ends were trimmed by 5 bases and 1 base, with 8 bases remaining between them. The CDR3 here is CATSAQGSGNTIYF. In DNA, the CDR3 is TGTGCCACCAGTGCCCAGGGATCTGGAAACACCATATATTTT.

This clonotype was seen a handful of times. CDR3 region: CASRTGLLSGNTIYF. In DNA, the CDR3 is TGTGCCAGCAGGACAGGGCTCCTCTCTGGAAACACCATATATTTT. The chain is built from TRBV6-1 and TRBJ1-3; TRBD1 agrees at 7 bases. Per germline, CDR1 MNHNS and CDR2 SASEGT. Losses at the gene ends were 6 bases for V and 0 bases for J; bases not matched to a gene: 5. The CDR3 is made up of 15 amino acids.

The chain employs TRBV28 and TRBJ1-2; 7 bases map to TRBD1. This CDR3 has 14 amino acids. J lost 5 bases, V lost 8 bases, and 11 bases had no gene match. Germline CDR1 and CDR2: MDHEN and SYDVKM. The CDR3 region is CASLPGGTGYGYTF. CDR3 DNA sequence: TGTGCCAGCCTCCCAGGGGGGACTGGTTATGGCTACACCTTC.

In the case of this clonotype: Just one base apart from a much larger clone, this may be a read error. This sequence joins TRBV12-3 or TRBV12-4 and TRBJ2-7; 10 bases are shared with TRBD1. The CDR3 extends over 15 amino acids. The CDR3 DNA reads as TGTGCCGGCAGCAGATACGGGACAGGGGTCGACGAGCAGTACTTC. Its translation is CAGSRYGTGVDEQYF.

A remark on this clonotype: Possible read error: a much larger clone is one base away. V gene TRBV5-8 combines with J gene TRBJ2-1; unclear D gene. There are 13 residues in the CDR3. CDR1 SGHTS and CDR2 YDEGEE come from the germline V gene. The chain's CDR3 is CASSLRLANEQSF. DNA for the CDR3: TGTGCCAGCAGCTTGCGGTTGGCTAATGAGCAGTCCTTC.

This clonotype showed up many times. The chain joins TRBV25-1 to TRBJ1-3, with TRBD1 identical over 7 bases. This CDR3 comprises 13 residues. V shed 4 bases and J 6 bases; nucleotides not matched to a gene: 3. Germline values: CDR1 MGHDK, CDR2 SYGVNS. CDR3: CASSVTGTNTIYF. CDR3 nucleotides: TGTGCCAGCAGTGTGACAGGGACAAACACCATATATTTT.